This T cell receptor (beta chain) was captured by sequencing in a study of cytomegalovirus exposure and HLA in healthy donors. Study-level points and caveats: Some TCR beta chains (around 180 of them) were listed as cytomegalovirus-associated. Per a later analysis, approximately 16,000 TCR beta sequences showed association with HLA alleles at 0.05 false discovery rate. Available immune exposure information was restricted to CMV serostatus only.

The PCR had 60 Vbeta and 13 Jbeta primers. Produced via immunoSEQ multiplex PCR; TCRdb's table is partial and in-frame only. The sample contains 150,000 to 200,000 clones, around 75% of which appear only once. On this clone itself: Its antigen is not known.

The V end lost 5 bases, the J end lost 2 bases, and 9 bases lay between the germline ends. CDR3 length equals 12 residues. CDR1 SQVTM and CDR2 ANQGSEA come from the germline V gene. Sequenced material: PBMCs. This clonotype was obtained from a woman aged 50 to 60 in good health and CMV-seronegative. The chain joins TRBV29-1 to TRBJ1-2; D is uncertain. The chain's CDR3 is CSVIVGNYGYTF. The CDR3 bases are TGCAGCGTTATCGTCGGGAACTATGGCTACACCTTC.